This is a list of T cell receptor beta chains from one sample in a study of blood T cells in healthy people across ages. In TCRdb, the 5' RACE reads were re-called with MiXCR into one record per CDR3 protein. The sample includes over a million distinct CDR3 sequences, 35% to 45% of them seen just once. Sequencing was carried out using blood. The receptors stem from a woman aged 18-29 years in good health. The CDR3 runs from the conserved cysteine through the conserved F or W. A D gene is named only where the DNA matches it firmly. Not all rows give a size; the values are once, few, many and, for expanded clones, a class.

>-|few|TRBJ2-7|TRBV28
CASSLPITYEQYF
TGTGCCAGCAGTTTGCCAATTACCTACGAGCAGTACTTC
>-|-|TRBJ2-7|TRBV29-1
CSVVPGSPYEQYF
TGCAGCGTTGTTCCCGGGTCCCCTTACGAGCAGTACTTC
>TRBD2|-|TRBJ2-1|TRBV4-1
CASSQEASGATYNEQFF
TGCGCCAGCAGCCAAGAGGCTAGCGGGGCCACCTACAATGAGCAGTTCTTC
>TRBD1|few|TRBJ1-1|TRBV29-1
CSVEPTGGTEAFF
TGCAGCGTTGAGCCGACAGGGGGTACTGAAGCTTTCTTT
>TRBD2|once|TRBJ2-1|TRBV9
CASSARLAGKEQFF
TGTGCCAGCAGCGCCCGACTAGCGGGAAAAGAGCAGTTCTTC
>-|few|TRBJ2-1|TRBV5-6
CASRWGKGFSYNEQFF
TGTGCCAGCAGATGGGGTAAGGGTTTCTCCTACAATGAGCAGTTCTTC
>-|few|TRBJ2-1|TRBV21-1
CASMSRDRGILNEQFF
TGTGCCAGCATGAGTCGGGACAGGGGGATCCTCAATGAGCAGTTCTTC
>-|-|TRBJ1-1|TRBV10-3
CAISEAVAAYTEAFF
TGTGCCATCAGTGAGGCAGTGGCAGCCTACACTGAAGCTTTCTTT
>TRBD2|-|TRBJ2-7|TRBV15
CATSMTSGNNEQYF
TGTGCCACCAGTATGACTAGCGGGAACAATGAGCAGTACTTC
>-|many|TRBJ1-4|TRBV6-6
CASTPGTRGFEKLFF
TGTGCCAGCACCCCAGGGACCAGGGGATTCGAAAAACTGTTTTTT
>TRBD2|-|TRBJ2-1|TRBV28
CASSSPREDHYNEQFF
TGTGCCAGCAGTTCCCCCCGGGAGGATCACTACAATGAGCAGTTCTTC
>-|-|TRBJ1-1|TRBV12-5
CASGFSPIENTEAFF
TGTGCTAGTGGATTCTCCCCTATTGAGAACACTGAAGCTTTCTTT
>-|few|TRBJ2-3|TRBV7-2
CASSFDSGTDTQYF
TGTGCCAGCAGCTTTGACAGTGGCACAGATACGCAGTATTTT
>-|few|TRBJ2-5|TRBV2
CASSRHGVGETQYF
TGTGCCAGCAGTAGGCACGGGGTGGGAGAGACCCAGTACTTC
>-|-|TRBJ1-2|TRBV2
CASSEAPGYGYTF
TGTGCCAGCAGTGAGGCCCCTGGCTATGGCTACACCTTC
>TRBD2|few|TRBJ2-3|TRBV7-2
CASRRPLAGGTDTQYF
TGTGCCAGCAGACGACCACTAGCGGGGGGCACAGATACGCAGTATTTT
>TRBD2|-|TRBJ2-1|TRBV7-2
CASSLGGTSDSEQFF
TGTGCCAGCAGCTTAGGGGGGACTAGCGACAGTGAGCAGTTCTTC
>-|-|TRBJ2-1|TRBV21-1
CASPKRGEQFF
TGTGCCAGCCCCAAAAGGGGTGAGCAGTTCTTC
>-|once|TRBJ1-2|TRBV29-1
CSVEGGRGRNYGYTF
TGCAGCGTTGAAGGTGGCAGGGGCAGGAACTATGGCTACACCTTC
>TRBD2|-|TRBJ2-3|TRBV4-1
CASSPGLGGRATDTQYF
TGCGCCAGCAGCCCCGGACTTGGCGGGAGAGCAACGGATACGCAGTATTTT
>TRBD2|-|TRBJ2-3|TRBV2
CASKTLAGGPGGTDTQYF
TGTGCCAGCAAGACTCTAGCGGGAGGGCCTGGAGGCACAGATACGCAGTATTTT
>TRBD1|-|TRBJ1-3|TRBV7-2
CASSTGQGNTIYF
TGTGCCAGCAGCACGGGACAGGGAAACACCATATATTTT
>-|-|TRBJ2-1|TRBV6-1
CASSDGRGPNEQFF
TGTGCCAGCAGTGATGGACGGGGCCCTAATGAGCAGTTCTTC
>-|-|TRBJ2-1|TRBV15
CATSRVLEEQFF
TGTGCCACCAGCAGAGTTCTCGAGGAGCAGTTCTTC
>-|-|TRBJ1-1|TRBV5-1
CASSPSAGANTEAFF
TGCGCCAGCAGCCCCTCGGCAGGGGCGAACACTGAAGCTTTCTTT
>-|-|TRBJ2-7|TRBV29-1
CSVEFAGTLKGYEQYF
TGCAGCGTTGAATTCGCCGGGACTCTTAAAGGCTACGAGCAGTACTTC
>-|-|TRBJ2-1|TRBV27
CASSLSFSGEQFF
TGTGCCAGCAGTTTATCTTTTTCGGGGGAGCAGTTCTTC
>-|many|TRBJ1-1|TRBV29-1
CSVENSGHTEAFF
TGCAGCGTTGAAAACTCAGGGCACACTGAAGCTTTCTTT
>-|-|TRBJ1-2|TRBV4-1
CASSRSPGAGGYTF
TGCGCCAGCAGCCGTTCCCCCGGGGCTGGTGGCTACACCTTC
>-|few|TRBJ2-7|TRBV12-3/TRBV12-4
CASRASGAAYEQYF
TGTGCCAGCAGGGCTTCAGGGGCAGCCTACGAGCAGTACTTC
>TRBD2|-|TRBJ2-3|TRBV6-6
CASSYTGLAGGTDTQYF
TGTGCCAGCAGTTACACAGGACTAGCGGGGGGCACAGATACGCAGTATTTT
>TRBD2|-|TRBJ2-7|TRBV7-8
CASSLAAGGSEQYF
TGTGCCAGCAGCTTAGCGGCGGGGGGGAGCGAGCAGTACTTC
>TRBD2|-|TRBJ2-1|TRBV29-1
CSVEGLPQLAGGVGDEQFF
TGCAGCGTTGAAGGTCTCCCGCAACTAGCGGGGGGGGTGGGAGATGAGCAGTTCTTC
>TRBD2|-|TRBJ2-3|TRBV3-1
CASSPSGTFFLDTQYF
TGTGCCAGCAGCCCCAGCGGGACTTTTTTTTTGGATACGCAGTATTTT
>TRBD2|-|TRBJ2-1|TRBV11-2
CASSLGAGVNNEQFF
TGTGCCAGCAGCTTAGGGGCGGGGGTGAACAATGAGCAGTTCTTC
>-|-|TRBJ1-4|TRBV7-2
CASSPGGGIEKLFF
TGTGCCAGCAGTCCTGGGGGGGGCATTGAAAAACTGTTTTTT
>-|-|TRBJ2-7|TRBV28
CAGSFQGGFSEQYF
TGTGCCGGCAGTTTTCAAGGAGGGTTCTCCGAGCAGTACTTC